These T cell receptor beta chains were read from a single sample in a study of T cell responses to AZD1222 COVID-19 vaccine. Profiling relied on immunoSEQ multiplex PCR, and the TCRdb table lists in-frame clones only, not all of them. Of over 130,000 clones in the sample, around 88% were seen once. The sequences come from peripheral blood, collected on day 0 of AZD1222 vaccination. The receptors originated from an adult in good health. CDR3s include the opening cysteine and the closing phenylalanine or tryptophan. The order of the fields is clone size, D gene, J gene, CDR3 length, V gene, CDR3 protein, CDR3 DNA. The D gene is left open where the match is weak. Part of the rows lack a size; the others show once, few, many or a class for expanded clones.

NA,TRBD2,TRBJ2-1,18,TRBV9,CASSVRPLAGGSYNEQFF,TGTGCCAGCAGCGTAAGGCCCCTAGCGGGAGGATCCTACAATGAGCAGTTCTTC
NA,TRBD2,TRBJ2-1,16,TRBV5-4,CASSLVGLAGEGEQFF,TGTGCCAGCAGCTTGGTCGGACTAGCGGGAGAGGGTGAGCAGTTCTTC
NA,TRBD2,TRBJ2-5,16,TRBV30,CAWSKGSGGPGETQYF,TGTGCCTGGAGTAAAGGCTCGGGAGGTCCGGGGGAGACCCAGTACTTC
NA,NA,TRBJ2-7,14,TRBV7-2,CASSWSLGAYEQYF,TGTGCCAGCAGCTGGTCCCTAGGGGCTTACGAGCAGTACTTC
NA,NA,TRBJ1-5,14,TRBV29-1,CSVGERAGDQPQHF,TGCAGCGTTGGCGAGAGGGCAGGGGATCAGCCCCAGCATTTT
few,TRBD1,TRBJ2-7,16,TRBV28,CASSLPPTGFTYEQYF,TGTGCCAGCAGTTTGCCCCCGACAGGGTTTACCTACGAGCAGTACTTC
once,TRBD2,TRBJ2-3,14,TRBV6-2/TRBV6-3,CASSPGGITDTQYF,TGTGCCAGCAGCCCCGGGGGGATCACAGATACGCAGTATTTT
NA,NA,TRBJ1-2,14,TRBV6-2/TRBV6-3,CASSSSTQYYGYTF,NA
NA,TRBD1,TRBJ1-5,16,TRBV5-6,CASSYGQGDLNQPQHF,TGTGCCAGCAGCTATGGACAGGGGGATCTCAATCAGCCCCAGCATTTT
NA,NA,TRBJ1-5,15,TRBV19,CASSLAVTTRWPQHF,TGTGCCAGTAGTTTAGCCGTCACTACTCGATGGCCCCAGCATTTT
NA,NA,TRBJ1-2,15,TRBV6-5,CASSYASGTLYGYTF,TGTGCCAGCAGTTACGCATCCGGGACCCTCTATGGCTACACCTTC
NA,NA,TRBJ2-7,17,TRBV27,CASSLLGISTFPYEQYF,TGTGCCAGCAGTTTACTAGGGATCTCGACCTTTCCTTACGAGCAGTACTTC
NA,NA,TRBJ1-2,13,TRBV5-4,CASSPRDLGGYTF,TGTGCCAGCAGCCCCCGCGACTTAGGGGGCTACACCTTC
NA,NA,TRBJ2-7,13,TRBV15,CATSSAGIPEQYF,TGTGCCACCAGCAGTGCAGGGATACCCGAGCAGTACTTC
NA,NA,TRBJ1-6,14,TRBV9,CASSAGGRSSPLHF,TGTGCCAGCAGTGCGGGAGGGAGAAGTTCACCCCTCCACTTT
NA,NA,TRBJ1-1,15,TRBV19,CASSIGGGPNTEAFF,TGTGCCAGTAGTATAGGGGGGGGCCCGAACACTGAAGCTTTCTTT
NA,TRBD1,TRBJ1-3,18,TRBV6-2/TRBV6-3,CASSVSVEQGVAGNTIYF,TGTGCCAGCAGTGTAAGCGTCGAACAGGGGGTAGCTGGAAACACCATATATTTT